The 18 T cell receptor beta chains given below trace back to one sample, sequenced in a study of T cell repertoires in cytomegalovirus infection. Their cognate antigens are unknown. MiXCR, run by TCRdb on the reads, gives a single entry per CDR3 protein. Here the sample spans about 920,000 distinct CDR3 sequences, roughly 30% being singletons. The input for sequencing was cultured CD8+ T cells from PBMCs, taken from culture after CMV antigen stimulation. The receptors were sampled from a human donor in good health (CMV status not recorded). Some clones in this sample may be carry-over from other donors' samples.

The V call is TRBV7-9, the J call TRBJ2-6, with a possible D match to TRBD2 (6 bases). The V end was cut by 3 bases, the J end by 6 bases, with 12 bases between. The CDR3 is 15 residues long. Germline V gene data show CDR1 as SEHNR and CDR2 as FQNEAQ (reference sequence). The CDR3 nucleotides read TGTGCCAGCAGCTTTAGCTGGGAGGAGGCCAACGTCCTGACTTTC. It specifies CASSFSWEEANVLTF.

This chain links TRBV2 with TRBJ2-7; D could derive from TRBD1 or TRBD2 (5 bases each). V was pared by 0 bases and J by 3 bases, with 9 bases between. The CDR3 spans 14 residues. Germline values: CDR1 SNHLY, CDR2 FYNNEI. CDR3 in DNA: TGTGCCAGCAGTGAAGCCCGGGACGGCTACGAGCAGTACTTC. Its translation: CASSEARDGYEQYF.

This clonotype was found once. The rearrangement joins TRBV13 to TRBJ2-7, with 9 bases fitting TRBD1. The CDR3 length is 15 residues. The V gene's germline CDR1 is PRHDT and CDR2 FYEKMQ (reference sequence). Germline trimming cut 5 bases from V and 3 bases from J; bases unmatched to any gene: 8. CDR3 sequence (DNA): TGTGCCAGCAGCACCCGATTGACAGGGGGCTACGAGCAGTACTTC. Protein sequence: CASSTRLTGGYEQYF.

V gene TRBV19 combines with J gene TRBJ2-3; D unresolved. Trimming left V 4 bases short and J 0 bases short, with 11 bases between. Germline loops: CDR1 LNHDA, CDR2 SQIVND (reference sequence). The CDR3 totals 15 residues. CDR3 residues: CASSSDIPSTDTQYF. CDR3 sequence (DNA): TGTGCCAGTAGTAGCGATATTCCTAGCACAGATACGCAGTATTTT. The complete variable domain, with remaining parts taken from reference TRBV19 and TRBJ2-3, reads DGGITQSPKYLFRKEGQNVTLSCEQNLNHDAMYWYRQDPGQGLRLIYYSQIVNDFQKGDIAEGYSVSREKKESFPLTVTSAQKNPTAFYLCASSSDIPSTDTQYFGPGTRLTVL.

Notes on this clonotype: A junction boundary mismatches the germline segment, possibly from a read error. The chain carries TRBV10-3 and TRBJ1-2; TRBD1 matches 10 bases. The germline V gene has CDR1 ENHRY and CDR2 SYGVKD. This CDR3 has 14 amino acids. The chain's CDR3 is CAIREPGQGYGYTF. The CDR3 coding sequence is TGTGCCATCCGTGAACCGGGACAGGGGTATGGCTACACCTTC.

In its sample, this clonotype was seen a few times. V is TRBV28 and J is TRBJ1-2, with 7 positions matching TRBD1. Germline CDR1 MDHEN, CDR2 SYDVKM. The CDR3 extends over 18 amino acids. Trimming cost V 1 base and J 3 bases; bases outside gene matches: 14. CDR3: CASSLSDPKGTAYYGYTF. CDR3 in DNA: TGTGCCAGCAGTTTATCCGACCCGAAGGGGACAGCATACTATGGCTACACCTTC.

The CDR3 sequence is CAISGKTGAGELFF. The CDR3 DNA reads TGTGCCATCAGTGGAAAGACAGGGGCCGGGGAGCTGTTTTTT. The chain combines TRBV10-3 with TRBJ2-2; 8 nucleotides align to TRBD1. The CDR3 sequence is 14 residues long. CDR1 ENHRY and CDR2 SYGVKD come from the germline V gene. J gave up 6 bases and V 4 bases, and 4 bases lay outside the gene matches.

This clonotype was observed a handful of times. V usage is TRBV10-1 and J usage is TRBJ1-5, with a tentative D call TRBD1 (5 bases). V lost 2 bases, J lost 4 bases, and 9 bases lay in between. The CDR3 spans 14 residues. Germline CDR1 reads WNHNN; CDR2 reads SYGVQD (reference sequence). The CDR3 loop is CASSEGHQNQPQHF. The CDR3 nucleotides read TGCGCCAGCAGTGAGGGACATCAGAATCAGCCCCAGCATTTT.

This chain uses TRBV6-8 with TRBJ1-2; a weak D match, TRBD1 (5 bases). The germline V gene has CDR1 MNHGY and CDR2 SAAAGT. V gave up 11 bases and J gave up 0 bases, with 13 bases separating them. This CDR3 has 13 residues. CDR3 DNA: TGTGCCCTCTGGGGCGGAGCTAACTATGGCTACACCTTC. Its protein is CALWGGANYGYTF.

The chain is built from TRBV6-2 or TRBV6-3 and TRBJ2-1, with 7 bases matching TRBD2. V lost 4 bases, J lost 9 bases, and 6 bases stayed unmatched. The CDR3 sequence is 13 residues long. Germline lookup yields CDR1 MNHEY and CDR2 SVGEGT. The CDR3 sequence is CASSFSVAGEQFF. Here the CDR3 DNA reads TGTGCCAGCAGTTTTTCGGTAGCGGGTGAGCAGTTCTTC.

A note on this clonotype: A much larger clone lies one base from this, so it may be a read error. J is TRBJ2-7 and V is TRBV7-9, with a weak D call TRBD2 (5 bases). The V end was cut by 1 base, the J end by 7 bases, with 8 bases between. This CDR3 is 12 amino acids long. From germline, CDR1 is SEHNR and CDR2 FQNEAQ (reference sequence). The CDR3 DNA is TGTGCCAGCAGCTTAGGAGGGCAAGAGCAGTACGTC. Its translation is CASSLGGQEQYV.

This clonotype was observed once. The rearrangement links TRBV7-9 to TRBJ1-3; D gene uncertain. Germline CDR1 and CDR2: SEHNR and FQNEAQ (reference sequence). The CDR3 has 11 amino acids. This CDR3 reads CEVETGNTIYF. The CDR3 DNA reads TGTGAAGTGGAAACAGGAAACACCATATATTTT.

This clonotype appeared many times. The rearrangement links TRBV7-6 to TRBJ2-3; no clear D. This CDR3 has 15 amino acids. Trimming shortened V by 2 bases and J by 1 base, and 10 bases separated the two germline ends. CDR1 and CDR2 from the germline V gene are SGHVS and FNYEAQ. The CDR3 DNA reads TGTGCCAGCAGCTTAATACAAGAGGGCACAGATACGCAGTATTTT. It codes for CASSLIQEGTDTQYF.

The chain combines TRBV5-1 with TRBJ2-5, with D maybe TRBD2 (6 bases). This CDR3 has 15 residues. Trimming removed 1 base from V and 4 bases from J, with 14 bases in between. Germline assignment: CDR1 SGHRS and CDR2 YFSETQ. The CDR3 DNA follows: TGCGCCAGCAGCTTGTCGGAGGGTATCATAGAGACCCAGTACTTC. Protein: CASSLSEGIIETQYF.

In this sample, this clonotype turned up many times. This chain joins TRBV11-3 and TRBJ2-5; possible D gene TRBD1, 7 bases. Germline values: CDR1 SGHNT, CDR2 YENEEA. The CDR3 is 15 residues long. V lost 4 bases and J lost 4, with 16 bases in between. The DNA of the CDR3 is TGTGCCAGCAGCTCCTACAGGGGAGGTGGAGAGACCCAGTACTTC. Translation: CASSSYRGGGETQYF.

The chain carries TRBV27 and TRBJ1-2; D remains ambiguous. Trimming left V 4 bases short and J 3 bases short, with 12 bases between. The CDR3 has 14 amino acids. From germline, CDR1 is MNHEY and CDR2 SMNVEV (reference sequence). The CDR3 spells CASSSLQVHYGYTF. CDR3 bases: TGTGCCAGCAGTTCCCTTCAGGTCCACTATGGCTACACCTTC.

This clonotype has just a few counts. The chain links TRBV13 to TRBJ2-7; weak D call: TRBD1 (5 bases). Germline V gives CDR1 PRHDT, CDR2 FYEKMQ (reference sequence). Trimming took off 4 bases at V and 5 bases at J, with 12 bases between the two ends. The CDR3 spans 13 residues. CDR3 in DNA: TGTGCCAGCAGCTCGACAGCCTGGGACGAGCAGTACTTC. It codes for CASSSTAWDEQYF.

The gene calls are TRBV6-1 and TRBJ1-1; D gene unclear. The V gene's germline CDR1 is MNHNS and CDR2 SASEGT. The CDR3 runs to 13 residues. Trimming took 11 bases from V and 3 from J, leaving 16 bases between them. The CDR3 loop reads CAGGLSSDTEAFF. CDR3 in DNA: TGTGCCGGAGGACTTTCGTCGGACACTGAAGCTTTCTTT.